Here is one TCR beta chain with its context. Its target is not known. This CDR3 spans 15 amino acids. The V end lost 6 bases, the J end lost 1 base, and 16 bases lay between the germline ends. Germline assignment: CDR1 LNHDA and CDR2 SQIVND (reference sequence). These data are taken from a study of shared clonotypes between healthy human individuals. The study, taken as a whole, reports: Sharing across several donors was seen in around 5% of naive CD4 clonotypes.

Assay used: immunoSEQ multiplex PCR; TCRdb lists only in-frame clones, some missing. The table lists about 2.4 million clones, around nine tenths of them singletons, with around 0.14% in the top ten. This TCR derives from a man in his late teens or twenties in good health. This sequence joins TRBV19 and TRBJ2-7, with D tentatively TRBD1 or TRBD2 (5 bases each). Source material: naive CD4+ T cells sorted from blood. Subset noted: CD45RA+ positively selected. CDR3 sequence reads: CASSPGERGSYEQYF. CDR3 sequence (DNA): TGTGCCAGTAGCCCCGGGGAGAGGGGTTCCTACGAGCAGTACTTC.